The 30 T cell receptor beta chains listed next were all sequenced from one sample in a study of T cell clonality in common variable immunodeficiency. General study points: Fewer deletions and N-nucleotide insertions were reportedly seen in common variable immunodeficiency TCR beta sequences.

Some clones are missing from TCRdb's copy, which holds only in-frame ones; the method was immunoSEQ multiplex PCR. The sample includes about 28,000 clones, none of them occurring once. For these TCRs, the target antigens are not known. Sequenced sample: peripheral blood mononuclear cells. The receptors derive from a human donor with common variable immunodeficiency.

This clone was detected a few times. The read finishes 3 residues shy of the CDR3 end, and the germline J gene is used to complete it. The chain combines TRBV7-9 with TRBJ2-5; the match to TRBD2 covers 8 bases. This CDR3 comprises 14 residues. CDR1 and CDR2 (germline): SEHNR, FQNEAQ (reference sequence). V lost 2 bases and J lost 5; bases outside the gene matches: 4. The CDR3 reads CASSLRGGMETQYF. The CDR3 DNA, read in part, is TGTGCCAGCAGCTTACGGGGGGGTATGGAGACC.

This clone was picked up a small number of times. The CDR3 region is CASSSTGFYGYTF. Incomplete CDR3 DNA: TGTGCCAGCAGCTCGACGGGGTTTTATGGC. V is TRBV7-2 and J is TRBJ1-2; D gene unclear. The read ends 3 residues shy of where the CDR3 ends; the end is completed using the germline J gene. V lost 4 bases, J lost 5 bases, and 11 bases lay in between. Germline CDR1 and CDR2: SGHTA and FQGNSA. There are 13 residues in the CDR3.

With respect to this clone: The read is 3 residues too short to cover the CDR3 end, so that end is filled in from the germline J gene. The chain uses TRBV18 and TRBJ2-7; the match to TRBD1 covers 11 bases. V lost 0 bases to trimming and J lost 2 bases; unmatched junction nucleotides: 0. The CDR3 is 15 residues long. In germline, CDR1 is KGHSH, CDR2 LQKENI. The covered CDR3 bases are TGTGCCAGCTCACCACCGGACAGGGGGCCCTACGAG. This encodes CASSPPDRGPYE. The full CDR3 sequence reads CASSPPDRGPYEQYF. Based on the CDR3 plus reference TRBV18 and TRBJ2-7, the full variable domain is NAGVMQNPRHLVRRRGQEARLRCSPMKGHSHVYWYRQLPEEGLKFMVYLQKENIIDESGMPKERFSAEFPKEGPSILRIQQVVRGDSAAYFCASSPPDRGPYEQYFGPGTRLTVT.

This clone was seen ten or more times. The read comes to an end 3 residues before the CDR3 does, leaving the germline J gene to fill in the end. The chain employs TRBV20-1 and TRBJ2-5, with D perhaps TRBD2 (5 bases). This CDR3 comprises 12 residues. The germline V gene encodes CDR1 DFQATT and CDR2 SNEGSKA (reference sequence). Between the trimmed V and J ends, which lost 4 bases and 2 bases, there was a span of 8 bases. The CDR3 protein is CSANTGQETQYF. CDR3 DNA, as far as it was read: TGCAGTGCTAATACGGGGCAAGAGACC.

This clone came up a few times. With the read ending 3 residues before the CDR3 end, the germline J gene is used to fill in that end. The genes are TRBV7-3 and TRBJ2-1; D possibly corresponds to TRBD2 (5 bases). The CDR3 covers 15 residues. V was cut by 5 bases and J by 4 bases, with 15 bases left in between. Germline-derived CDR1 and CDR2 are SGHTA and FQGTGA. Here the CDR3 reads CASSPGVEGYNEQFF. The part of the CDR3 DNA that was read is TGTGCCAGCAGCCCCGGGGTAGAAGGGTACAATGAG. Full variable domain (outside the CDR3, taken from reference TRBV7-3 and TRBJ2-1): GAGVSQTPSNKVTEKGKYVELRCDPISGHTALYWYRQSLGQGPEFLIYFQGTGAADDSGLPNDRFFAVRPEGSVSTLKIQRTERGDSAVYLCASSPGVEGYNEQFFGPGTRLTVL.

In this sample, this clone turned up a few times. The read ends 3 residues shy of where the CDR3 ends; the end is completed using the germline J gene. The V and J genes are TRBV18 and TRBJ2-3; the D gene is possibly TRBD1 (6 bases). The length of the CDR3 is 15 residues. The germline gives CDR1 KGHSH, CDR2 LQKENI. The germline V and J ends were trimmed by 3 bases and 3 bases, with 13 bases remaining between them. CDR3 DNA, as far as it was read: TGTGCCAGCTCACCCCAACAGGGTTCGACAGATACG. It encodes CASSPQQGSTDT. The CDR3 in its entirety is CASSPQQGSTDTQYF.

This clone was seen many times. The read ends 3 residues before the CDR3 terminus; that terminus is restored from the germline J gene. The chain carries TRBV18 and TRBJ1-5, with D perhaps matching TRBD1 (6 bases). Trimming pared 3 bases from V and 7 bases from J, leaving 13 bases between. The CDR3 contains 14 residues. The germline V gene encodes CDR1 KGHSH and CDR2 LQKENI. This CDR3 is CASSPTGTPQPQHF. The sequenced part of the CDR3 DNA is TGTGCCAGCTCACCTACCGGGACACCGCAGCCC.

Comments on this clone: The read halts 3 residues ahead of the CDR3 end, with the missing end drawn from the germline J gene. V and J are TRBV20-1 and TRBJ2-3; 7 positions agree with TRBD2. The CDR3 totals 15 residues. Germline V lookup: CDR1 DFQATT, CDR2 SNEGSKA (reference sequence). V shed 0 bases and J 1 base; nucleotides not matched to a gene: 4. CDR3 DNA, as far as it was read: TGCAGTGCTAGAGATCCCAGCGGGGGCACAGATACG. Residues: CSARDPSGGTDT. The whole CDR3 protein is CSARDPSGGTDTQYF.

This clone was detected many times. The CDR3 end falls 3 residues outside the read, so it is completed with the germline J gene. This chain connects TRBV7-9 to TRBJ1-5; D may be TRBD1 (5 bases). The germline V gene encodes CDR1 SEHNR and CDR2 FQNEAQ (reference sequence). This CDR3 region has 15 residues. Deletions cut 6 bases from V and 4 bases from J, with 16 bases between. Incomplete CDR3 DNA: TGTGCCAGCAGTAAGTCTTCAGGGTTGAATCAGCCC. It encodes CASSKSSGLNQP. The complete CDR3 protein is CASSKSSGLNQPQHF.

Regarding this clone: The CDR3 goes on 3 residues after the read ends, and that part is filled in from the germline J gene. This chain links TRBV19 with TRBJ2-3; a possible D gene is TRBD1 (5 bases). The CDR3 covers 14 residues. In germline, CDR1 is LNHDA, CDR2 SQIVND (reference sequence). Trimming pared 3 bases from V and 4 bases from J, leaving 11 bases between. The CDR3 DNA, read in part, is TGTGCCAGTAGTATCAGGGCTGGGGCAGATACG. Amino acids: CASSIRAGADT. The CDR3 in its entirety is CASSIRAGADTQYF.

To note about this clone: Read data end 3 residues before the CDR3 end; the end is taken from the germline J gene. The V call is TRBV6-2 or TRBV6-3, the J call TRBJ2-3; TRBD2 matches 10 bases. Germline V gene lookup returns CDR1 MNHEY and CDR2 SVGEGT. This CDR3 is built from 14 residues. The J segment lost 3 bases and the V segment lost 7 bases, leaving 4 bases of the junction unmatched. The CDR3 reads CASKVAGGTDTQYF. The covered CDR3 bases are TGTGCCAGCAAGGTAGCGGGGGGAACAGATACG.

Many counts were recorded for this clone. The CDR3 extends 3 residues past the end of the read, so its final part is completed from the germline J gene. This chain joins TRBV7-8 and TRBJ2-7; 8 nucleotides agree with TRBD1. The germline gives CDR1 SGHVS, CDR2 FQNEAQ. With V trimmed by 7 bases and J by 3 bases, 11 bases remained unmatched. This CDR3 has 15 residues. CDR3 protein: CASIRSGQANYEQYF. CDR3 DNA, as far as it was read: TGTGCCAGCATCAGGTCGGGACAGGCGAACTACGAG.

This clone was detected ten times or more. The read falls 3 residues short of the CDR3 end, and the missing part is taken from the germline J gene. This chain links TRBV6-1 with TRBJ1-4; the D gene is possibly TRBD1 (6 bases). The CDR3 contains 17 residues. Per the germline V gene, CDR1 is MNHNS and CDR2 is SASEGT. Trimming stripped 2 bases from V and 4 bases from J, with 17 bases between. The CDR3 bases that were read are TGTGCCAGCAGTGAAAAGATCTTGGGACACCGTAATGAAAAA. It encodes CASSEKILGHRNEK. The full CDR3 protein is CASSEKILGHRNEKLFF.

This clone was detected many times. The CDR3 end is not reached by the read, which stops 3 residues before it; the germline J gene fills it in. J is TRBJ1-1 and V is TRBV5-1, with 9 bases identical to TRBD1. Germline CDR1 and CDR2: SGHRS and YFSETQ. J gave up 1 base and V 3 bases, and 4 bases lay outside the gene matches. CDR3 size: 15 residues. The sequenced part of the CDR3 DNA is TGCGCCAGCAGCTCACAGGGGGCGGGGAACACTGAA. Encoded protein: CASSSQGAGNTE. The whole CDR3 protein reads CASSSQGAGNTEAFF. The full variable domain, its missing parts supplied by reference TRBV5-1 and TRBJ1-1, is KAGVTQTPRYLIKTRGQQVTLSCSPISGHRSVSWYQQTPGQGLQFLFEYFSETQRNKGNFPGRFSGRQFSNSRSEMNVSTLELGDSALYLCASSSQGAGNTEAFFGQGTRLTVV.

A note on this clone: Its ends do not fully match the called genes, so a read error is possible. The CDR3 extends 3 residues past the end of the read, so its final part is completed from the germline J gene. The rearrangement joins TRBV19 to TRBJ2-2; D perhaps matches TRBD2 (6 bases). The germline CDR1 and CDR2 sequences are LNHDA and SQIVND (reference sequence). The CDR3 extends over 12 amino acids. The CDR3 is CASSRGTGGLFF. The sequenced part of the CDR3 DNA is TGTGCCAGTAGTAGAGGGACCGGGGGG.

This clone showed up many times. The read falls 3 residues short of the CDR3 end, and the missing part is taken from the germline J gene. The J gene is TRBJ2-1, the V gene TRBV6-2 or TRBV6-3, with TRBD2 identical over 8 bases. The junction had 5 bases not matched to a gene; V was cut back by 7 bases and J by 9 bases. CDR1 is MNHEY and CDR2 is SVGEGT in the germline V gene. The CDR3 extends over 12 amino acids. The sequenced CDR3 bases are TGTGCCAGCACACCCGGGGGGGTTGAG. As protein: CASTPGGVE. The whole CDR3 sequence is CASTPGGVEQFF.

This clone was detected a few times. The read falls 3 residues short of the CDR3 end, and the missing part is taken from the germline J gene. This sequence joins TRBV7-9 and TRBJ1-5; 10 bases agree with TRBD1. Germline trimming cut 7 bases from V and 6 bases from J; bases unmatched to any gene: 6. Germline V gene sequence: CDR1 SEHNR, CDR2 FQNEAQ (reference sequence). CDR3 length: 14 residues. Incomplete CDR3 DNA: TGTGCCAGCACCACCGGGACAGGGGTTCAGCCC. Its translation is CASTTGTGVQP. In full, the CDR3 reads CASTTGTGVQPQHF.

Concerning this clone: The sequence runs out 3 residues before the end of the CDR3; the remainder is reconstructed from the germline J gene. The rearrangement links TRBV7-2 to TRBJ2-7; possible D gene TRBD2, 5 bases. Trimming shortened V by 1 base and J by 2 bases, and 6 bases separated the two germline ends. Germline values: CDR1 SGHTA, CDR2 FQGNSA. The CDR3 sequence is 13 residues long. The chain's CDR3 is CASSLVATYEQYF. The CDR3 bases that were read are TGTGCCAGCAGCTTAGTAGCGACCTACGAG.

This clone was counted ten times or more. Coverage ceases 3 residues before the CDR3 finishes, and the germline J gene fills in the end. The chain has TRBV19 and TRBJ2-6; D perhaps matches TRBD1 (5 bases). V dropped 7 bases and J dropped 0 bases, with 13 bases sitting between them. Germline V CDR1 and CDR2: LNHDA, SQIVND (reference sequence). The CDR3 runs 16 residues. The CDR3 bases that were read are TGTGCCAGTAACTGGGGCCCATACTCTGGGGCCAACGTC. Protein: CASNWGPYSGANV. The whole CDR3 protein is CASNWGPYSGANVLTF.

Worth noting for this clone: Sequencing ends 3 residues short of the CDR3 end; the germline J gene provides the rest. The rearrangement joins TRBV19 to TRBJ2-1, with 8 positions matching TRBD1. This CDR3 is built from 14 residues. Trimming at V came to 5 bases and at J to 7 bases, leaving 7 bases not matched to a gene. The V gene's germline CDR1 is LNHDA and CDR2 SQIVND (reference sequence). The sequenced part of the CDR3 DNA is TGTGCCAGTAGTCAAAGGACAGGGAAAAATGAG. It yields the protein CASSQRTGKNE. The full CDR3 protein reads CASSQRTGKNEQFF.

This clone has more than one count but fewer than ten. The read finishes 3 residues shy of the CDR3 end, and the germline J gene is used to complete it. This chain joins TRBV19 and TRBJ2-1, with D possibly being TRBD1 (8 bases). Trimming took 6 bases from V and 5 from J, leaving 17 bases between them. The germline CDR1 and CDR2 sequences are LNHDA and SQIVND (reference sequence). The CDR3 runs 15 residues. CDR3 bases read: TGTGCCAGTAGGAGCGGGACAGGACCCCACAATGAG. Its translation is CASRSGTGPHNE. The entire CDR3 reads CASRSGTGPHNEQFF.

This clone was recorded a few times. The CDR3 goes on 3 residues after the read ends, and that part is filled in from the germline J gene. This sample also contains other DNA sequences that code for the same CDR3. This sequence joins TRBV30 and TRBJ2-7; 7 bases are shared with TRBD2. Germline assignment: CDR1 GTSNPN and CDR2 SVGIG (reference sequence). Losses at the gene ends were 1 base for V and 4 bases for J; bases not matched to a gene: 1. CDR3 size: 12 residues. CDR3 sequence reads: CAWSGGGYEQYF. The CDR3 bases that were read are TGTGCCTGGAGTGGGGGGGGGTACGAG.

A few counts support this clone. The read ends 3 residues early relative to the CDR3; the germline J gene fills the gap. The chain couples TRBV7-2 to TRBJ1-6; TRBD1 might be the D (5 bases). The CDR3 is made up of 14 amino acids. V shed 2 bases and J shed 7 bases, with 9 bases lying between them. CDR1 is SGHTA and CDR2 is FQGNSA in the germline V gene. CDR3 sequence reads: CASSLQGGNSPLHF. The CDR3 DNA, read in part, is TGTGCCAGCAGCTTACAGGGTGGGAATTCACCC.

This clone occurred many times. The read ends 3 residues before the CDR3 terminus; that terminus is restored from the germline J gene. The chain uses TRBV2 and TRBJ2-4, with a tentative D call TRBD1 (5 bases). V shed 5 bases and J shed 5 bases, with 10 bases lying between them. In germline, CDR1 is SNHLY, CDR2 FYNNEI. The CDR3 covers 13 residues. The CDR3 reads CASSSLTENIQYF. The sequenced part of the CDR3 DNA is TGTGCCAGCAGTTCCTTGACAGAAAACATT.

This clone was counted ten times or more. A read error may account for a junction end that differs from germline. Read data end 3 residues before the CDR3 end; the end is taken from the germline J gene. The chain employs TRBV4-2 and TRBJ1-1, with D perhaps TRBD1 (6 bases). The CDR3 runs 14 residues. The germline V gene has CDR1 LGHNA and CDR2 YNFKEQ. Incomplete CDR3 DNA: TGCGCCAGCAGCCATACAGGGATGAACACTGAA. Translating it yields CASSHTGMNTE. The entire CDR3 is CASSHTGMNTEAFF.

This clone was detected many times. The read ends 3 residues early relative to the CDR3; the germline J gene fills the gap. V is TRBV4-1 and J is TRBJ1-2; possibly TRBD1 for D (5 bases). This CDR3 has 13 amino acids. Germline values: CDR1 MGHRA, CDR2 YSYEKL. V dropped 1 base and J dropped 4 bases, with 7 bases sitting between them. The CDR3 region is CASSQVTAYGYTF. The CDR3 DNA, read in part, is TGCGCCAGCAGCCAAGTGACAGCCTATGGC.

This clone was observed a handful of times. This may be a read error: a much more frequent sequence differs by one nucleotide. The CDR3 goes on 3 residues after the read ends, and that part is filled in from the germline J gene. V usage is TRBV7-3 and J usage is TRBJ1-5; the D is unclear. The V end lost 3 bases, the J end lost 4 bases, and 7 bases lay between the germline ends. Germline V CDR1 and CDR2: SGHTA, FQGTGA. The CDR3 totals 13 residues. CDR3 DNA, as far as it was read: TGTGCCAGCAGCTTTTTCAGGAATCAGCCC. Translation gives CASSFFRNQP. The full CDR3 protein reads CASSFFRNQPQHF.

CDR3 bases read: TGTGCCAGTAGTAGATACAGGGGGCGAAATCAGCCC. Encoded protein: CASSRYRGRNQP. The whole CDR3 is CASSRYRGRNQPQHF. J is TRBJ1-5 and V is TRBV19; TRBD1 matches 9 bases. Coverage ceases 3 residues before the CDR3 finishes, and the germline J gene fills in the end. V shed 4 bases, J shed 4 bases, and the junction held 5 bases outside the gene matches. The CDR3 covers 15 residues. CDR1 and CDR2 (germline): LNHDA, SQIVND (reference sequence).

The CDR3 bases that were read are TGTGCCAGCTCACCGAGGGGGAGCCCCTACGAG. This translates into CASSPRGSPYE. The complete CDR3 sequence is CASSPRGSPYEQYF. The chain carries TRBV18 and TRBJ2-7, with a possible D match to TRBD1 (6 bases). The missing CDR3 end, 3 residues past where the read stops, is filled in from the germline J gene. The CDR3 totals 14 residues. Germline V gene data show CDR1 as KGHSH and CDR2 as LQKENI. V was trimmed by 3 bases and J by 2 bases, leaving 11 bases between them.

This clone was detected ten times or more. The read comes to an end 3 residues before the CDR3 does, leaving the germline J gene to fill in the end. V usage is TRBV20-1 and J usage is TRBJ1-1; maybe TRBD1 (5 bases). The CDR3 extends over 13 amino acids. Germline assignment: CDR1 DFQATT and CDR2 SNEGSKA (reference sequence). The covered CDR3 bases are TGCAGTGCTAGAAGAGCATCGGGGGAGAAA. Translated, it gives CSARRASGEK. The CDR3 reads in full as CSARRASGEKAFF.